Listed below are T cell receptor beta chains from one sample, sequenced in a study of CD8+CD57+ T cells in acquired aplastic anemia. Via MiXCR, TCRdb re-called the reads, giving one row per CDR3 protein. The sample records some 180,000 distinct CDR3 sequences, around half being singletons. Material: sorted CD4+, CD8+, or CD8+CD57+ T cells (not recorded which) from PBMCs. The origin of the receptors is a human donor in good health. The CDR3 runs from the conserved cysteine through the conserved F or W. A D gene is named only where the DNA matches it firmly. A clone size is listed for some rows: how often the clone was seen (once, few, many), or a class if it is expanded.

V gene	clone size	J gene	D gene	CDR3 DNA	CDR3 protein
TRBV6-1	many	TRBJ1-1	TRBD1	TGTGCCAGCGTTATAGACAGGGGGATCACTGAAGCTTTCTTT	CASVIDRGITEAFF
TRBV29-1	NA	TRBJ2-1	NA	TGCAGCGTCGGGACTCATGGCTCCTACAATGAGCAGTTCTTC	CSVGTHGSYNEQFF
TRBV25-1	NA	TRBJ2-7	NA	TGTGCCAGCAGTGAATTTGGGCTGGGCCCGAGCTCCTACGAGCAGTACTTC	CASSEFGLGPSSYEQYF
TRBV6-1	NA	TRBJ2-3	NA	TGTGCCAGCAGTAAAGGGCAGGTCCTTCAAACGCAGTATTTT	CASSKGQVLQTQYF
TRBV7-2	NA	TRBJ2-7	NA	TGTGCCAGCAGCTTAGCGGGGGCTAGCGGATACGAGCAGTACTTC	CASSLAGASGYEQYF
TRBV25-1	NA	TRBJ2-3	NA	TGTGCCAGCAGCCCCACAGGAGCTAGCACAGATACGCAGTATTTT	CASSPTGASTDTQYF
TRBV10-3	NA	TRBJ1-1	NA	TGTGCCATCAGTGAGACTGGACAAATGAACACTGAAGCTTTCTTT	CAISETGQMNTEAFF
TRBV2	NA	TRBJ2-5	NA	TGTGCCAGCAGTGAGCGGATGTACCAAGAGACCCAGTACTTC	CASSERMYQETQYF
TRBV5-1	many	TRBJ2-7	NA	TGCGCCAGCAGCCAAAGCCCTTTAAACGCCGCAATCTACGAGCAGTACTTC	CASSQSPLNAAIYEQYF
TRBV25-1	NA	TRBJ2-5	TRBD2	TGTGCCAGCTCTCTAGCGGGCCGGCAAGAGACCCAGTACTTC	CASSLAGRQETQYF
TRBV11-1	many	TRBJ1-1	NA	TGTGCCAGCAGCCCAGGACAGAGAAGGGCTGAAGCTTTCTTT	CASSPGQRRAEAFF
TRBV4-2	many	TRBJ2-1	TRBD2	TGTGCCAGCAGCCTGACTAGCAGCTACAATGAGCAGTTCTTC	CASSLTSSYNEQFF
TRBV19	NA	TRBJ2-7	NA	TGTGCCAGTAGTATAATAGGGGGCTCCTACGAGCAGTACTTC	CASSIIGGSYEQYF
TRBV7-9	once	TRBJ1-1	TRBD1	TGTGCCAGCGAGGACAGGGGCTGGGTGAACACTGAAGCTTTCTTT	CASEDRGWVNTEAFF
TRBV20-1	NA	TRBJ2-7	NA	TGCAGTGCTAGAGATGTAGGACAGCCCTACGAGCAGTACTTC	CSARDVGQPYEQYF
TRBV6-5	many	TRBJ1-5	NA	TGTGCCAGCAGTTACGGGGGGGATGGTCAGCCCCAGCATTTT	CASSYGGDGQPQHF
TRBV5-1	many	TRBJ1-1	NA	TGCGCCAGCAGCTTGGCCCCGGGGGTCACTGAAGCTTTCTTT	CASSLAPGVTEAFF
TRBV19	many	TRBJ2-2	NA	TGTGCCAGTAGTATGGGGCACGTAACGAACACCGGGGAGCTGTTTTTT	CASSMGHVTNTGELFF
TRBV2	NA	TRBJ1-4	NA	TGTGCCAGCAGTGATGGGGCAGGTGTGAATGAAAAACTGTTTTTT	CASSDGAGVNEKLFF
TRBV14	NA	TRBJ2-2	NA	TGTGCCAGCAGCCAGTGGAGGACTTCCTCAACCGGGGAGCTGTTTTTT	CASSQWRTSSTGELFF
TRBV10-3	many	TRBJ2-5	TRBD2	TGTGCCATCAGTGAGTCAGCGGGGCAAGAGACCCAGTACTTC	CAISESAGQETQYF
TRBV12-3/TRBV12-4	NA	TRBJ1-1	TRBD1	TGTGCCAGCAGGGGACAGGGGGCAATTGAAGCTTTCTTT	CASRGQGAIEAFF
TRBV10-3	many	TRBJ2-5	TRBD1	TGTGCCATCAGGGAACAGGGGGCCGGGGAGACCCAGTACTTC	CAIREQGAGETQYF
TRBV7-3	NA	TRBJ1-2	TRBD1	TGTGCCAGCAGCTCAGACAGGGGCTATGGCTACACCTTC	CASSSDRGYGYTF
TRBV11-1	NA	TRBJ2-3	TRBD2	TGTGCCAGCAGCCGTCCTAGCGGGGGGCCTACAGATACGCAGTATTTT	CASSRPSGGPTDTQYF
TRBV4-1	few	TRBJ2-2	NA	TGCGCCAGCAGCCCCCTCAGGAGCGGCACCGGGGAGCTGTTTTTT	CASSPLRSGTGELFF
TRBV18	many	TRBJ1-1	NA	TGTGCCAGCTCACCACGCCGGCCTATCGGCACTGAAGCTTTCTTT	CASSPRRPIGTEAFF
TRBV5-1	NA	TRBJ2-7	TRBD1	TGCGCCAGCAGCTCCGGGACAGGGCACCACGAGCAGTACTTC	CASSSGTGHHEQYF
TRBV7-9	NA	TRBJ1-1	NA	TGTGCCAGCAGCCCTGAATACACTGAAGCTTTCTTT	CASSPEYTEAFF
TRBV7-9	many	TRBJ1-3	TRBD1	TGTGCCAGCAGCTCGTTACAGGGGAACACCATATATTTT	CASSSLQGNTIYF
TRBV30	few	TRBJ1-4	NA	TGTGCCTGTCAACAGGGTTTGTCAACTAATGAAAAACTGTTTTTT	CACQQGLSTNEKLFF
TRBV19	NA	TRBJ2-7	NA	TGTGCCAGTAGTATATGGGGTTCCTACGAGCAGTACTTC	CASSIWGSYEQYF
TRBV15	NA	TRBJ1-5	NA	TGTACCACCAGCATATTGCGGGGGAGCAATCAGCCCCAGCATTTT	CTTSILRGSNQPQHF
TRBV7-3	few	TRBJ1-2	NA	TGTGCCAGCAGCTTAAGCGACTACGGAAAATATGGCTACACCTTC	CASSLSDYGKYGYTF
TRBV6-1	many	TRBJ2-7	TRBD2	TGTGCCAGCAGTGTAGCGGGGGCCCCCTACGAGCAGTACTTC	CASSVAGAPYEQYF
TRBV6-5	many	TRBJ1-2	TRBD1	TGTGCCAGCAGTTTAAGGGACAGTCCTAACTATGGCTACACCTTC	CASSLRDSPNYGYTF
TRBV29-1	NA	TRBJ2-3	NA	TGCAGCGTAAAGGTCGGCACAGATACGCAGTATTTT	CSVKVGTDTQYF
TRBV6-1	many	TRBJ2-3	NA	TGTGCCAGCAGTGATAGTCGGATCAGCACAGATACGCAGTATTTT	CASSDSRISTDTQYF
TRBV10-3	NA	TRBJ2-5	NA	TGTGCCATCAGCGGGAACCAACAAGAGACCCAGTACTTC	CAISGNQQETQYF
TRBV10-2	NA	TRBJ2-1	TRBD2	TGCGCCTCGAAGGGACTAGCGGGAGACTCCTACAATGAGCAGTTCTTC	CASKGLAGDSYNEQFF
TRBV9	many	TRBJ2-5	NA	TGTGCCAGCAGCGTCCATCAGGGCGGGATCGGGGAGACCCAGTACTTC	CASSVHQGGIGETQYF
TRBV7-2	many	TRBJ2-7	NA	TGTGCCAGCAGCTTATTCCTAGTCGAGCAGTACTTC	CASSLFLVEQYF
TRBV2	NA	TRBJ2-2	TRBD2	TGTGCCAGCATTATCGCGGGAGTCACCGGGGAGCTGTTTTTT	CASIIAGVTGELFF
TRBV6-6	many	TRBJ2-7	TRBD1	TGTGCCAGCAGCCTGGGACAGGGGGGGACCTACGAGCAGTACTTC	CASSLGQGGTYEQYF
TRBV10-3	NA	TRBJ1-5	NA	TGTGCCATCAGTGAGTTGTGGGGCCGCAATCAGCCCCAGCATTTT	CAISELWGRNQPQHF
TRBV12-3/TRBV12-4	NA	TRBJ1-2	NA	TGTGCCAGCAGTTTACAAAGGGGGTCAGTAGGAAGAACTAACTATGGCTACACCTTC	CASSLQRGSVGRTNYGYTF
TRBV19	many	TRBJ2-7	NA	TGTGCCAGTAGTGTCGGACTCCCCTACGAGCAGTACTTC	CASSVGLPYEQYF
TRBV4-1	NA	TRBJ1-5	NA	TGCGCCAGCAGCCAAGGGGGGAGCGTTAATCAGCCCCAGCATTTT	CASSQGGSVNQPQHF
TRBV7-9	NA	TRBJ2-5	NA	TGTGCCAGCAGCCCCGGACTGGAAATCGGGGAGACCCAGTACTTC	CASSPGLEIGETQYF